The rows below give T cell receptor beta chains drawn from one sample of a study of Ad26.COV2.S vaccination and SARS-CoV-2 variants. Assay used: immunoSEQ multiplex PCR; TCRdb lists only in-frame clones, some missing. Of about 440,000 clones in the sample, about nine tenths were seen once. The sequencing here drew on peripheral blood, taken in a trial of Ad26.COV2.S vaccine versus placebo. The receptors originated from a person aged 18-60 years who received the Ad26.COV2.S COVID-19 vaccine or a placebo. CDR3s include the opening cysteine and the closing phenylalanine or tryptophan. A D gene is named only where the DNA matches it firmly.

d_call	v_call	cdr3_length	j_call	cdr3_aa	cdr3_nt
TRBD1	TRBV28	18	TRBJ1-4	CASSPYDLPGQGGEKLFF	TGTGCCAGCAGTCCTTACGACCTTCCGGGACAGGGCGGGGAAAAACTGTTTTTT
TRBD2	TRBV11-3	16	TRBJ2-7	CASSLSAGGSGYEQYF	TGTGCCAGCAGCTTATCGGCGGGAGGGTCGGGCTACGAGCAGTACTTC
-	TRBV19	15	TRBJ1-4	CASSAGPHVGEKLFF	TGTGCCAGTAGTGCGGGACCCCACGTAGGTGAAAAACTGTTTTTT
TRBD1	TRBV3-1/TRBV3-2	15	TRBJ2-7	CASSQSGTGGQEQYF	TGTGCCAGCAGCCAATCCGGGACAGGGGGCCAAGAGCAGTACTTC
TRBD2	TRBV24-1	21	TRBJ2-2	CATSDLRAGAGTSGRTGELFF	TGTGCCACCAGTGATTTGCGGGCAGGGGCAGGAACTAGCGGGAGAACCGGGGAGCTGTTTTTT
TRBD2	TRBV5-1	16	TRBJ2-7	CASSFDLAGGPNEQYF	TGCGCCAGCAGCTTCGATTTAGCGGGAGGGCCAAACGAGCAGTACTTC
TRBD1	TRBV4-1	14	TRBJ1-5	CASSHGPGTGTRHF	TGCGCCAGCAGCCATGGACCCGGGACAGGGACGAGGCATTTT
-	TRBV28	13	TRBJ1-1	CASSLSGNTEAFF	TGTGCCAGCAGTTTATCCGGGAACACTGAAGCTTTCTTT
TRBD1	TRBV19	15	TRBJ1-2	CASTTPGQGSYGYTF	TGTGCCAGTACCACCCCGGGACAGGGTTCCTATGGCTACACCTTC
-	TRBV18	17	TRBJ2-1	CASSLPHNRFTDNEQFF	TGTGCCAGCTCCCTTCCACACAACAGGTTTACTGACAATGAGCAGTTCTTC
-	TRBV2	16	TRBJ2-1	CASSELVAGTDNEQFF	TGTGCCAGCAGTGAATTAGTCGCGGGAACCGACAATGAGCAGTTCTTC
TRBD1	TRBV7-2	17	TRBJ2-3	CASSLGAGQGSTDTQYF	TGTGCCAGCAGCTTAGGAGCGGGACAGGGAAGCACAGATACGCAGTATTTT
-	TRBV5-1	14	TRBJ2-2	CASSLADSPAELFF	TGCGCCAGCAGCTTGGCCGACAGCCCCGCGGAGCTGTTTTTT